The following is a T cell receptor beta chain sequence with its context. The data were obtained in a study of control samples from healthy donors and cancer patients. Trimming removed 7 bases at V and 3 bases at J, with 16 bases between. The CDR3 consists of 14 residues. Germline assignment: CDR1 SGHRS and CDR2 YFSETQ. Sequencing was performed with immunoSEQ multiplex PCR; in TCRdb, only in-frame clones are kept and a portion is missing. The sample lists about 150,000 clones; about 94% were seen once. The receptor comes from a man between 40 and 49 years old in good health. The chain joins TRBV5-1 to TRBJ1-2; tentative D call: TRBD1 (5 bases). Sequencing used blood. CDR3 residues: CASGTTGPYYGYTF. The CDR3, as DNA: TGCGCCAGCGGAACTACAGGCCCCTACTATGGCTACACCTTC. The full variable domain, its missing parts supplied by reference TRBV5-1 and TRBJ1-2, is KAGVTQTPRYLIKTRGQQVTLSCSPISGHRSVSWYQQTPGQGLQFLFEYFSETQRNKGNFPGRFSGRQFSNSRSEMNVSTLELGDSALYLCASGTTGPYYGYTFGSGTRLTVV.